Listed here is a single T cell receptor (beta chain). The antigen is undetermined. This sample was included in a study of T cells in tumors after PD-1 blockade. In the study overall: Either cemiplimab 350 mg every 2 weeks or pembrolizumab 200 mg every 3 weeks was given. Study-wide results and limits: About 40% of tumor TCR clonotypes were also found in blood.

Germline V gives CDR1 SQVTM, CDR2 ANQGSEA. Deletions cut 6 bases from V and 1 base from J, with 9 bases between. The CDR3 is 12 residues long. Sequencing was performed with immunoSEQ multiplex PCR; in TCRdb, only in-frame clones are kept and a portion is missing. The repertoire includes around 60,000 clones, around three quarters of them detected once, and around an eighth sits in the top ten. This chain connects TRBV29-1 to TRBJ1-1; tentative D call: TRBD1 (6 bases). The starting material was PBMCs, obtained before anti-PD-1 treatment. The TCR comes from a human donor with basal cell carcinoma. As DNA, the CDR3 is TGCAGCGTCAAACAGGGGAACACTGAAGCTTTCTTT. Encoded protein: CSVKQGNTEAFF. Full variable domain (missing parts from reference TRBV29-1 and TRBJ1-1): SAVISQKPSRDICQRGTSLTIQCQVDSQVTMMFWYRQQPGQSLTLIATANQGSEATYESGFVIDKFPISRPNLTFSTLTVSNMSPEDSSIYLCSVKQGNTEAFFGQGTRLTVV.